This entry lists 21 T cell receptor beta chains sequenced from one sample in a study of T cell repertoires in cytomegalovirus infection. The antigens for these receptors are not known. TCRdb independently ran MiXCR on the reads; one entry per CDR3 protein. The table records some 150,000 distinct CDR3 sequences, roughly a third of them present only once. The sample consisted of CD8+ T cells from cultured PBMCs, taken from culture after CMV antigen stimulation. The origin of the receptors is a human donor in good health (CMV status not recorded). Some clones in this sample may be carry-over from other donors' samples.

This clonotype has at least ten counts. The chain joins TRBV24-1 to TRBJ2-3; possibly TRBD2 for D (6 bases). There are 14 residues in the CDR3. V lost 4 bases and J 0 bases, leaving 7 bases between the germline ends. From germline, CDR1 is KGHDR and CDR2 SFDVKD. This CDR3 is CATSDGTSTDTQYF. CDR3 coding DNA: TGTGCCACCAGTGACGGGACTAGCACAGATACGCAGTATTTT.

The V gene is TRBV4-1, the J gene TRBJ2-7; D call uncertain. Trimming cost V 4 bases and J 2 bases, with 15 bases left between them. The CDR3 spans 15 residues. Germline CDR1 MGHRA, CDR2 YSYEKL. The CDR3 protein is CASSPTFGPTYEQYF. The CDR3 bases are TGCGCCAGCAGCCCTACTTTCGGGCCGACCTACGAGCAGTACTTC.

This clonotype was recorded a few times. This rearrangement joins TRBV2 to TRBJ2-7, with D possibly being TRBD1 or TRBD2 (6 bases each). Germline CDR1 is SNHLY and CDR2 is FYNNEI. The CDR3 runs to 16 residues. Trimming cost V 6 bases and J 2 bases, with 20 bases left between them. The CDR3 region has the DNA TGTGCCAGCAGGGACCTCTGGGGGGACACTCCCTACGAGCAGTACTTC. The encoded protein is CASRDLWGDTPYEQYF.

This clonotype appeared once. The J gene is TRBJ2-3, the V gene TRBV27; the match to TRBD2 covers 8 bases. CDR1 is MNHEY and CDR2 is SMNVEV in the germline V gene (reference sequence). The CDR3 runs 18 residues. V lost 0 bases to trimming and J lost 2 bases; unmatched junction nucleotides: 10. CDR3 nucleotides: TGTGCCAGCAGTTTATCGATACACGGACTAGCAGACACAGATACGCAGTATTTT. Translation: CASSLSIHGLADTDTQYF.

The J gene is TRBJ1-1, the V gene TRBV6-4; no clear D. V was cut by 5 bases and J by 3 bases, with 13 bases left in between. The germline gives CDR1 MRHNA, CDR2 SNTAGT. The CDR3 is 14 amino acids. CDR3 amino acids: CASSPGSGYTEAFF. The CDR3 nucleotides are TGTGCCAGCAGTCCGGGGTCGGGGTACACTGAAGCTTTCTTT.

The rearrangement joins TRBV6-1 to TRBJ1-2; D is perhaps TRBD1 (5 bases). The CDR3 totals 15 residues. V gave up 4 bases and J gave up 8 bases, with 20 bases separating them. Germline-derived CDR1 and CDR2 are MNHNS and SASEGT. CDR3 in DNA: TGTGCCAGCAGTGGAGGGGACCGCGGAATATCAGGCTACACCTTC. It translates to CASSGGDRGISGYTF.

This clonotype was observed a few times. The chain uses TRBV7-8 and TRBJ2-1, with D possibly matching TRBD1 (6 bases). Germline CDR1 SGHVS, CDR2 FQNEAQ. Trimming removed 5 bases at V and 8 bases at J, with 19 bases between. The CDR3 totals 15 residues. CDR3 sequence: CASSPQGPWGDEQFF. In DNA, the CDR3 is TGTGCCAGCAGCCCCCAGGGGCCGTGGGGCGATGAGCAGTTCTTC.

This clonotype has just a few counts. This chain uses TRBV29-1 with TRBJ1-1; D gene uncertain. CDR1 SQVTM and CDR2 ANQGSEA come from the germline V gene. The CDR3 loop spans 12 amino acids. Trimming pared 6 bases from V and 13 bases from J, leaving 21 bases between. This chain's CDR3 is CSVANGEGKGFF. The CDR3 bases are TGCAGCGTGGCCAACGGGGAAGGGAAAGGTTTCTTT. Using reference TRBV29-1 and TRBJ1-1 for the parts outside the CDR3, the full variable domain is SAVISQKPSRDICQRGTSLTIQCQVDSQVTMMFWYRQQPGQSLTLIATANQGSEATYESGFVIDKFPISRPNLTFSTLTVSNMSPEDSSIYLCSVANGEGKGFFGQGTRLTVV.

V gene TRBV28 combines with J gene TRBJ2-1; TRBD2 matches 13 bases. The CDR3 spans 17 residues. V trimming: 5 bases; J trimming: 2 bases; junction bases outside the gene matches: 6. Germline lookup yields CDR1 MDHEN and CDR2 SYDVKM. The CDR3 DNA reads as TGTGCCAGCAGTCCCGGGACTAGCGGGGACCCCTACAATGAGCAGTTCTTC. As protein: CASSPGTSGDPYNEQFF. The variable domain in full, completed from reference TRBV28 and TRBJ2-1, reads DVKVTQSSRYLVKRTGEKVFLECVQDMDHENMFWYRQDPGLGLRLIYFSYDVKMKEKGDIPEGYSVSREKKERFSLILESASTNQTSMYLCASSPGTSGDPYNEQFFGPGTRLTVL.

The J gene is TRBJ2-7, the V gene TRBV7-9; D is uncertain. V was clipped by 5 bases and J by 0 bases, with 11 bases between them. The CDR3 sequence is 14 residues long. In germline, CDR1 is SEHNR, CDR2 FQNEAQ (reference sequence). CDR3 DNA: TGTGCCAGCAGCCTGGCTCTTAGCTCCTACGAGCAGTACTTC. This codes for CASSLALSSYEQYF.

This sequence joins TRBV18 and TRBJ2-1; no clear D gene. V was pared by 1 base and J by 7 bases, with 17 bases between. CDR1 KGHSH and CDR2 LQKENI come from the germline V gene. The CDR3 runs to 16 residues. The CDR3: CASSPRFTDLLNEQFF. The CDR3 DNA reads as TGTGCCAGCTCACCACGGTTCACGGATCTATTAAATGAGCAGTTCTTC.

CDR3 nucleotides: TGCGCCAGCAGCCAAGTGACAGGGGGAAGCTCTGGGGCCAACGTCCTGACTTTC. Protein: CASSQVTGGSSGANVLTF. This chain uses TRBV4-1 with TRBJ2-6; 9 bases match TRBD1. Unmatched junction bases numbered 4, after V lost 1 base and J lost 0 bases. The CDR3 contains 18 residues. CDR1 is MGHRA and CDR2 is YSYEKL in the germline V gene.

At least ten counts were recorded for this clonotype. The J gene is TRBJ2-2, the V gene TRBV11-3; D is tentatively TRBD1 or TRBD2 (6 bases each). V was pared by 2 bases and J by 7 bases, with 14 bases between. The CDR3 totals 15 residues. Germline CDR1 reads SGHNT; CDR2 reads YENEEA. The DNA for the CDR3 is TGTGCCAGCAGCTTAAGGGGGGCCGTCGACGGGGAGCTGTTTTTT. It is translated as CASSLRGAVDGELFF.

V is TRBV7-6 and J is TRBJ1-1, with D possibly being TRBD1 (5 bases). Trimming took off 5 bases at V and 0 bases at J, with 13 bases between the two ends. CDR3 length equals 15 residues. Per the germline V gene, CDR1 is SGHVS and CDR2 is FNYEAQ. The CDR3 bases are TGTGCCAGCAGCGTTCACGGGGGTCTGAACACTGAAGCTTTCTTT. Its protein product is CASSVHGGLNTEAFF.

This clonotype has ten or more counts. This chain joins TRBV3-1 and TRBJ1-1; D perhaps matches TRBD1 (5 bases). Germline V gene lookup returns CDR1 LGHDT and CDR2 YNNKEL (reference sequence). This CDR3 contains 15 residues. The ends were cut back, 0 bases at V and 3 bases at J, with 11 bases in the middle. In DNA form, the CDR3 reads TGTGCCAGCAGCCAAGACCTGGACACGCACACTGAAGCTTTCTTT. Protein: CASSQDLDTHTEAFF.

Only a few counts were recorded for this clonotype. The rearrangement uses TRBV27 and TRBJ2-4; D is perhaps TRBD1 or TRBD2 (5 bases each). CDR3 length equals 17 residues. Germline V CDR1 and CDR2: MNHEY, SMNVEV (reference sequence). V lost 5 bases and J lost 0, with 17 bases in between. CDR3 loop: CASSPLRDGVAKNIQYF. The CDR3 DNA is TGTGCCAGCAGTCCGCTCCGGGACGGTGTAGCCAAAAACATTCAGTACTTC.

The count of this clonotype is one. This sequence joins TRBV29-1 and TRBJ2-7; D assignment may be TRBD1 or TRBD2 (5 bases each). Germline loops: CDR1 SQVTM, CDR2 ANQGSEA. Trimming shortened V by 3 bases and J by 0 bases, and 12 bases separated the two germline ends. The CDR3 runs to 14 residues. The CDR3 sequence is CSVEGTAGSYEQYF. The CDR3 DNA reads as TGCAGCGTTGAGGGGACCGCCGGCTCCTACGAGCAGTACTTC.

CDR3 coding DNA: TGTGCCAGCAGTTGGTTTGAGAAGACCGGGGAGCTGTTTTTT. Translated, it gives CASSWFEKTGELFF. The rearrangement uses TRBV27 and TRBJ2-2; D remains unclear. Germline CDR1 MNHEY, CDR2 SMNVEV (reference sequence). There are 14 residues in the CDR3. The V end lost 4 bases, the J end lost 5 bases, and 11 bases lay between the germline ends.

V is TRBV7-9 and J is TRBJ1-1, with D tentatively TRBD1 (5 bases). V was trimmed by 4 bases and J by 8 bases, leaving 11 bases between them. The germline V gene encodes CDR1 SEHNR and CDR2 FQNEAQ (reference sequence). CDR3 length equals 12 residues. CDR3 sequence reads: CASSSRAGEAFF. The DNA for the CDR3 is TGTGCCAGCAGCTCCAGGGCGGGAGAAGCTTTCTTT.

This chain connects TRBV28 to TRBJ1-2; the D gene is possibly TRBD1 (5 bases). CDR3 length equals 15 residues. The ends were cut back, 5 bases at V and 8 bases at J, with 21 bases in the middle. The germline V gene has CDR1 MDHEN and CDR2 SYDVKM. In nucleotides, the CDR3 is TGTGCCAGCAGTCTACAAGGTGGAGGGGTCGGAGGCTACACCTTC. It codes for CASSLQGGGVGGYTF.

The CDR3 region is CASSLSSGLSYEQYF. In nucleotides, the CDR3 is TGTGCCAGCAGTTTATCTAGCGGCCTCTCCTACGAGCAGTACTTC. The V and J genes are TRBV12-3 or TRBV12-4 and TRBJ2-7; TRBD2 matches 7 bases. V shed 2 bases, J shed 0 bases, and the junction held 4 bases outside the gene matches. The CDR3 covers 15 residues.